The source of this T cell receptor (beta chain) is a study of blood T cell repertoires in COVID-19. The overall study: COVID-19 samples, acute and convalescent, were from the United States, Italy and Spain.

It was during active infection that Seattle patients were enrolled and then longitudinally followed. Trimming removed 4 bases from V and 5 bases from J; junction bases left unmatched: 6. The CDR3 extends over 14 amino acids. Germline CDR1 is LNHDA and CDR2 is SQIVND (reference sequence). The data were produced by immunoSEQ multiplex PCR, yet TCRdb's version contains in-frame clones alone and is incomplete. The sample includes 120,000 or so clones, 81% of them seen just once. The chain uses TRBV19 and TRBJ2-7; the match to TRBD1 covers 9 bases. This clonotype originated in a man aged 30 to 39 with COVID-19, enrolled during active disease. What was sequenced was peripheral blood. CDR3 loop: CASSKGTGLNEQYF. CDR3 sequence (DNA): TGTGCCAGTAGTAAAGGGACAGGGCTGAACGAGCAGTACTTC. Full variable domain (outside the CDR3, taken from reference TRBV19 and TRBJ2-7): DGGITQSPKYLFRKEGQNVTLSCEQNLNHDAMYWYRQDPGQGLRLIYYSQIVNDFQKGDIAEGYSVSREKKESFPLTVTSAQKNPTAFYLCASSKGTGLNEQYFGPGTRLTVT.